The present T cell receptor (beta chain) was sequenced within a study of T cells in localized non-small cell lung cancer. Overall study results and limits: Adjacent lung was found to contain a median roughly 50 of the top 100 tumor clones. A raised T cell density in blood coincided with lengthier overall survival. Uninvolved nearby lung showed the greatest T cell clonality, exceeding that found in tumor. As only one tumor region underwent sequencing, heterogeneity remains possible.

As for this clone: Antigen unknown.

Trimming cost V 1 base and J 2 bases, with 4 bases left between them. Per germline, CDR1 SGHTA and CDR2 FQGNSA. The CDR3 runs to 13 residues. Clones were sequenced by immunoSEQ multiplex PCR, and TCRdb holds only the in-frame ones, with some missing. The table includes more than 45,000 clones, roughly 84% detected once. V usage is TRBV7-2 and J usage is TRBJ2-3; the D is unclear. Sequences were derived from peripheral blood mononuclear cells, sampled before any cancer treatment. The TCR originated in a man aged 40-75 years with stage III lung adenocarcinoma. CDR3 nucleotide sequence: TGTGCCAGCAGCTTAGGCCCCACAGATACGCAGTATTTT. This codes for CASSLGPTDTQYF.